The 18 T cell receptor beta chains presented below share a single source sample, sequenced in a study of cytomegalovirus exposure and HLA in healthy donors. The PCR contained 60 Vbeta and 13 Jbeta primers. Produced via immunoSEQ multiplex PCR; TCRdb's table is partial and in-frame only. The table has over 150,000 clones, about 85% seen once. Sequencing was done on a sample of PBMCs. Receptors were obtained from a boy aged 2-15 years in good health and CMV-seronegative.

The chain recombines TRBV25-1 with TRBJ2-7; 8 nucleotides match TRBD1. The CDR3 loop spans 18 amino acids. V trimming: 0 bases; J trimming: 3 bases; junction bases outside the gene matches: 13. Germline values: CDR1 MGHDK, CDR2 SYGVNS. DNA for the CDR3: TGTGCCAGCAGTGAATACGCCCGACAGGGGCCTGGGGACTACGAGCAGTACTTC. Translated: CASSEYARQGPGDYEQYF.

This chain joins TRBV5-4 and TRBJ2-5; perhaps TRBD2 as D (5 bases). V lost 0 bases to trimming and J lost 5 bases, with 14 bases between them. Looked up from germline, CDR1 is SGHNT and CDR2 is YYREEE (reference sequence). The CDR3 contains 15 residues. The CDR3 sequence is CASSLASGGPETQYF. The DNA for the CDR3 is TGTGCCAGCAGCTTGGCCAGCGGTGGACCGGAGACCCAGTACTTC. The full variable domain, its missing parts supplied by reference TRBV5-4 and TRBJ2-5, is ETGVTQSPTHLIKTRGQQVTLRCSSQSGHNTVSWYQQALGQGPQFIFQYYREEENGRGNFPPRFSGLQFPNYSSELNVNALELDDSALYLCASSLASGGPETQYFGPGTRLLVL.

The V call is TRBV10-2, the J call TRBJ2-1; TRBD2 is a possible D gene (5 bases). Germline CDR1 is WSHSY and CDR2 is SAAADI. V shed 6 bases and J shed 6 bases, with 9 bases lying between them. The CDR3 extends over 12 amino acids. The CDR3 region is CASRRAGNEQFF. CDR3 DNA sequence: TGCGCCAGCAGGAGGGCGGGCAATGAGCAGTTCTTC.

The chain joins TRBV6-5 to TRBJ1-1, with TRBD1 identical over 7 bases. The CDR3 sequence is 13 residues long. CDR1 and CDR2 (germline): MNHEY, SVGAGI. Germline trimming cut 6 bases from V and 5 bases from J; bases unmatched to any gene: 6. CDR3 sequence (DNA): TGTGCCAGCAGGCGACAGGGAATGACTGAAGCTTTCTTT. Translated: CASRRQGMTEAFF.

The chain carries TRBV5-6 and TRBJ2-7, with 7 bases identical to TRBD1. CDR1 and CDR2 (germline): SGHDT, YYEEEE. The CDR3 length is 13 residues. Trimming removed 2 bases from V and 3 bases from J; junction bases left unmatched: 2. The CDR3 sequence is CASSLQGIYEQYV. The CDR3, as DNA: TGTGCCAGCAGCTTACAGGGGATCTACGAGCAGTACGTC.

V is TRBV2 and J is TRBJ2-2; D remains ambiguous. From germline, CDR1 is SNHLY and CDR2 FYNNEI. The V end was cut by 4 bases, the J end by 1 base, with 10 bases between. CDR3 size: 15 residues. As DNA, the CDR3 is TGTGCCAGCAGTGGCGTAATCGGGAACACCGGGGAGCTGTTTTTT. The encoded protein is CASSGVIGNTGELFF. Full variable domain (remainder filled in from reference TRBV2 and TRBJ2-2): EPEVTQTPSHQVTQMGQEVILRCVPISNHLYFYWYRQILGQKVEFLVSFYNNEISEKSEIFDDQFSVERPDGSNFTLKIRSTKLEDSAMYFCASSGVIGNTGELFFGEGSRLTVL.

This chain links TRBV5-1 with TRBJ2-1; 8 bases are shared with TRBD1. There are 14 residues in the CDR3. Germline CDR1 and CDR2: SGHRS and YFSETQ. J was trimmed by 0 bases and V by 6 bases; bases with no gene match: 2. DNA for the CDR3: TGCGCCAGCACGGACAGGGTCTCCTACAATGAGCAGTTCTTC. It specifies CASTDRVSYNEQFF.

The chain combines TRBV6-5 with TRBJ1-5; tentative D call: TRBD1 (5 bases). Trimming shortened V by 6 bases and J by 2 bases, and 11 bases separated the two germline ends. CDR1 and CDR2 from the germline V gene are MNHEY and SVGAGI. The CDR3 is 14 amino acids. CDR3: CASRRQLGNQPQHF. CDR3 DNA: TGTGCCAGCAGGCGACAGTTGGGCAATCAGCCCCAGCATTTT.

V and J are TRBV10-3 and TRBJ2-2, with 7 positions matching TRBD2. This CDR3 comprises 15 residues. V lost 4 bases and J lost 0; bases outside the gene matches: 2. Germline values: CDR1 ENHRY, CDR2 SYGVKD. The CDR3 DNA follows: TGTGCCATCAGTGTAAGCGGGGCGAACACCGGGGAGCTGTTTTTT. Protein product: CAISVSGANTGELFF.

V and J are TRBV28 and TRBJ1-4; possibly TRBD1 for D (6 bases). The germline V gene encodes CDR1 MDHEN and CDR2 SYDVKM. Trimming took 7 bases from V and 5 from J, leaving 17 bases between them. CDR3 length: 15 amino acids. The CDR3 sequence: CASTSPDSWNEKLFF. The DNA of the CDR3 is TGTGCCAGCACCAGTCCGGACAGTTGGAATGAAAAACTGTTTTTT.

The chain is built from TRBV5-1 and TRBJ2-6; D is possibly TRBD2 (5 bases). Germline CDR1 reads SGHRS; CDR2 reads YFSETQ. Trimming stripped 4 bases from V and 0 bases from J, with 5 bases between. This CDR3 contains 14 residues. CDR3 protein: CASSRDSGANVLTF. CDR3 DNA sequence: TGCGCCAGCAGCCGGGACTCTGGGGCCAACGTCCTGACTTTC.

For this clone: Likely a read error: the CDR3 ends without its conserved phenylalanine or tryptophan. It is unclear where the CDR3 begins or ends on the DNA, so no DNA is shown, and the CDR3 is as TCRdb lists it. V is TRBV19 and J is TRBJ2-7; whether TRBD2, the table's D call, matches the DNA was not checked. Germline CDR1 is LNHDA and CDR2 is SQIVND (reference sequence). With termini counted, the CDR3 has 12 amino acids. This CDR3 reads CASSPLLRESLP.

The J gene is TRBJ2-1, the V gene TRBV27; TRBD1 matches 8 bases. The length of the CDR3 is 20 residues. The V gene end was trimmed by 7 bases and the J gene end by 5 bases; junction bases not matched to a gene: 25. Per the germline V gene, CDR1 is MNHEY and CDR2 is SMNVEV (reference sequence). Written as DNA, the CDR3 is TGTGCCAGCACTCTATCCGGGGTAGCAGGGGGCCGAACCTTCGACAATGAGCAGTTCTTC. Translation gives CASTLSGVAGGRTFDNEQFF.

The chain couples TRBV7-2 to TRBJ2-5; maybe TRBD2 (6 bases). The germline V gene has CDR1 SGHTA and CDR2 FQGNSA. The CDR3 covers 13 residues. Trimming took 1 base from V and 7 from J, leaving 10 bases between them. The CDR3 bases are TGTGCCAGCAGCTTAGGGCGGGGAACGACCCAGTACTTC. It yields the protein CASSLGRGTTQYF.

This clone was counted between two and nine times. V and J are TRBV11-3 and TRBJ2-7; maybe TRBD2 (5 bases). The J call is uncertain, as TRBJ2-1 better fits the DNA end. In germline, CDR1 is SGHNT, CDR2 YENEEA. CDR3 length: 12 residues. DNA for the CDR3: TGTGCCAGCAGCTTGGACTCCAATGAGCAGTTCTTC. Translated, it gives CASSLDSNEQFF.

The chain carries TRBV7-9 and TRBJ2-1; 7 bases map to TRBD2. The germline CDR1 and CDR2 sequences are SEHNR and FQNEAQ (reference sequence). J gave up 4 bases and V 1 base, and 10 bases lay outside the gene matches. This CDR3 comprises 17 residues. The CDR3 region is CASSLGSLAAEYNEQFF. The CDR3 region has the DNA TGTGCCAGCAGCTTAGGGAGTCTAGCGGCGGAATACAATGAGCAGTTCTTC.

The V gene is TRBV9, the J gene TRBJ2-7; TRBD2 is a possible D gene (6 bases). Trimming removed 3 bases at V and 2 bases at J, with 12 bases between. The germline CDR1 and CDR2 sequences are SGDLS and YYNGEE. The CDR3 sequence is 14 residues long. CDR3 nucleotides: TGTGCCAGCAGCGGCGGGACTTCTACCTACGAGCAGTACTTC. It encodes CASSGGTSTYEQYF.

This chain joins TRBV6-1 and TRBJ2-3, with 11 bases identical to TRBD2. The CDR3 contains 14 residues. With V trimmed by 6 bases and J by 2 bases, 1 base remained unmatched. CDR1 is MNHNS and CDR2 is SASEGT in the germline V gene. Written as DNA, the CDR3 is TGTGCCAGCAGGACTAGCGGGGCCACAGATACGCAGTATTTT. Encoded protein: CASRTSGATDTQYF.